Listed below are T cell receptor beta chains from one sample, sequenced in a study of blood T cell repertoires in COVID-19. TCRdb's copy holds only in-frame clones and misses some; the assay was immunoSEQ multiplex PCR. The sample shows under 300,000 clones, around 83% of them seen only once. Sequenced sample: peripheral blood. Receptor source: a woman aged 80 or over with acute or convalescent COVID-19. The CDR3 runs from the conserved cysteine through the conserved F or W. D genes are given only for firm matches. Clone size is not always given. Where it is, it says once, few, many or a class for expanded clones.

V gene,clone size,J gene,D gene,CDR3 protein,CDR3 DNA
TRBV7-8,few,TRBJ2-7,NA,CASSLRARAYEQYF,TGTGCCAGCAGCTTAAGAGCGAGGGCCTACGAGCAGTACTTC
TRBV19,NA,TRBJ2-2,NA,CASSFQQGGAGELFF,TGTGCCAGTAGTTTTCAACAGGGGGGGGCCGGGGAGCTGTTTTTT
TRBV3-1/TRBV3-2,few,TRBJ2-7,NA,CASSQIEGRYEQYF,TGTGCCAGCAGCCAAATCGAGGGGAGGTACGAGCAGTACTTC
TRBV7-2,NA,TRBJ1-5,TRBD1,CASSHRTGLRQPQHF,TGTGCCAGCAGCCATCGGACAGGCCTGAGGCAGCCCCAGCATTTT
TRBV29-1,NA,TRBJ1-1,NA,CVPEGSSTEAFF,TGCGTTCCGGAGGGTTCGAGCACTGAAGCTTTCTTT
TRBV5-4,NA,TRBJ2-3,NA,CASSLQSPGSADTQYF,TGTGCCAGCAGCTTGCAGTCCCCCGGGTCGGCAGATACGCAGTATTTT
TRBV2,NA,TRBJ2-3,NA,CASSDGRTSTDTQYF,TGTGCCAGCAGTGATGGCAGGACTAGCACAGATACGCAGTATTTT
TRBV3-1/TRBV3-2,NA,TRBJ2-5,TRBD2,CASSQRTGGETQYF,TGTGCCAGCAGCCAACGTACGGGGGGGGAGACCCAGTACTTC
TRBV5-1,NA,TRBJ1-2,NA,CASSLTGGKNYGYTF,TGCGCCAGCAGCTTGACGGGGGGCAAAAACTATGGCTACACCTTC
TRBV28,NA,TRBJ1-1,NA,CATMTGGPVQAFF,TGTGCGACAATGACGGGGGGCCCCGTGCAAGCTTTCTTT
TRBV7-2,NA,TRBJ1-3,TRBD1,CASSLEGAGGNTIYF,TGTGCCAGCAGCTTAGAGGGGGCAGGGGGAAACACCATATATTTT
TRBV30,NA,TRBJ1-6,TRBD1,CAWRGTGPSINSPLHF,TGTGCCTGGAGGGGGACAGGGCCTTCGATTAATTCACCCCTCCACTTT
TRBV28,NA,TRBJ1-1,NA,CASSPGFNTEAFF,TGTGCCAGCAGTCCGGGATTCAACACTGAAGCTTTCTTT
TRBV29-1,NA,TRBJ2-3,TRBD2,CSVEGGSGEQDTQYF,TGCAGCGTTGAAGGTGGTAGCGGGGAACAAGATACGCAGTATTTT
TRBV7-9,NA,TRBJ1-2,TRBD1,CASSRQGGGYTF,TGTGCCAGCAGCCGACAGGGAGGAGGCTACACCTTC
TRBV28,NA,TRBJ2-4,NA,CASSLGSLAKNIQYF,TGTGCCAGCAGTTTGGGGAGTCTAGCCAAAAACATTCAGTACTTC
TRBV10-1,NA,TRBJ1-5,NA,CASTRGEGNQPQHF,TGCGCCAGCACTCGGGGGGAGGGCAATCAGCCCCAGCATTTT
TRBV27,NA,TRBJ1-2,TRBD1,CASAGTGTHGYTF,TGTGCCAGTGCCGGGACAGGGACTCATGGCTACACCTTC
TRBV5-4,NA,TRBJ1-1,NA,CASSWGQAKTDTEAFF,TGTGCCAGCAGCTGGGGGCAGGCCAAAACGGACACTGAAGCTTTCTTT
TRBV6-6,NA,TRBJ2-1,NA,CASSYGGRAEYEQFF,TGTGCCAGCAGTTACGGGGGCAGGGCGGAGTATGAGCAGTTCTTC
TRBV3-1/TRBV3-2,NA,TRBJ2-3,TRBD2,CASSQRASGGLTSTDTQYF,TGTGCCAGCAGCCAAAGGGCTAGCGGGGGCCTTACGAGCACAGATACGCAGTATTTT
TRBV3-1/TRBV3-2,NA,TRBJ2-3,TRBD2,CASSQGFSSGGADTQYF,TGTGCCAGCAGCCAAGGTTTTTCTAGCGGGGGGGCGGATACGCAGTATTTT
TRBV2,NA,TRBJ2-2,NA,CASSEGRPGSWTGELFF,TGTGCCAGCAGTGAAGGACGGCCGGGTAGCTGGACCGGGGAGCTGTTTTTT
TRBV6-5,NA,TRBJ2-7,TRBD1,CASSRGGAEREQYF,TGTGCCAGCAGTCGAGGGGGCGCGGAGCGCGAGCAGTACTTC
TRBV19,NA,TRBJ1-1,TRBD1,CASSLTGVSTEAFF,TGTGCCAGTAGTTTAACAGGGGTGAGCACTGAAGCTTTCTTT
TRBV2,once,TRBJ1-5,TRBD1,CASIPDRGGQPQHF,TGTGCCAGCATCCCGGACAGGGGGGGACAGCCCCAGCATTTT
TRBV19,NA,TRBJ1-5,NA,CASNRGGAPSVDQPQHF,TGTGCCAGTAATCGGGGGGGCGCCCCGTCGGTAGATCAGCCCCAGCATTTT
TRBV5-6,NA,TRBJ1-1,TRBD1,CASSFRGANTEAFF,TGTGCCAGCAGCTTCAGGGGGGCCAACACTGAAGCTTTCTTT
TRBV20-1,few,TRBJ2-5,NA,CSASTGETQYF,TGCAGTGCTAGCACAGGGGAGACCCAGTACTTC